These 17 T cell receptor beta chains came from one sample sequenced in a study of blood T cell repertoires in COVID-19. Data came from immunoSEQ multiplex PCR; TCRdb stores just in-frame clones and leaves some out. This sample has 350,000 to 450,000 clones, with roughly nine tenths found just once. Sequencing was performed on PBMCs or T cells enriched from blood (not recorded which). These receptors came from a woman aged 40 to 50 who had been exposed to COVID-19.

The table lists this clone with a few counts. The chain is built from TRBV5-6 and TRBJ2-3; TRBD2 matches at 16 bases. Germline CDR1 is SGHDT and CDR2 is YYEEEE. The CDR3 totals 18 residues. The J segment lost 0 bases and the V segment lost 3 bases, leaving 4 bases of the junction unmatched. Here the CDR3 reads CASSWGLAGGYSTDTQYF. The CDR3 DNA is TGTGCCAGCAGCTGGGGACTAGCGGGGGGGTATAGCACAGATACGCAGTATTTT.

This clone was found once. The V gene is TRBV27, the J gene TRBJ1-1; TRBD1 is a possible D gene (5 bases). The CDR3 covers 16 residues. CDR1 is MNHEY, CDR2 SMNVEV, per germline (reference sequence). Between the trimmed V and J ends, which lost 2 bases and 1 base, there was a span of 14 bases. As DNA, the CDR3 is TGTGCCAGCAGTTTACGCCTAACAGGTCCGAACACTGAAGCTTTCTTT. It specifies CASSLRLTGPNTEAFF.

V gene TRBV21-1 combines with J gene TRBJ2-7; the D call of TRBD2 is as the table states it, not checked on the DNA. TRBV21-1 is tagged as a pseudogene. The CDR3 has 14 amino acids. The CDR3 sequence is CASSKERKTYEQYF. CDR3 nucleotides: TGTGCCAGCAGCAAAGAGAGGAAAACCTACGAGCAGTACTTC.

The rearrangement uses TRBV4-1 and TRBJ1-2; D possibly corresponds to TRBD1 (6 bases). This CDR3 has 16 residues. V shed 7 bases and J shed 4 bases, with 22 bases lying between them. CDR1 is MGHRA and CDR2 is YSYEKL in the germline V gene. The CDR3 spells CASTSRGGLSSYGYTF. CDR3 bases: TGCGCCAGCACCTCAAGGGGGGGACTGTCCTCCTATGGCTACACCTTC.

The CDR3 reads CASSPGHYSYNEQFF. The CDR3 DNA follows: TGTGCCAGCAGCCCAGGACACTATTCCTACAATGAGCAGTTCTTC. J is TRBJ2-1 and V is TRBV3-1 (or the pseudogene TRBV3-2); TRBD1 might be the D (5 bases). V shed 4 bases and J shed 1 base, with 11 bases lying between them. The length of the CDR3 is 15 residues. The germline V gene has CDR1 LGHDT and CDR2 YNNKEL (reference sequence).

The gene calls are TRBV19 and TRBJ1-1; D is undetermined. This CDR3 spans 14 amino acids. The V end lost 4 bases, the J end lost 0 bases, and 9 bases lay between the germline ends. Germline loops: CDR1 LNHDA, CDR2 SQIVND (reference sequence). The CDR3: CASSNSQMNTEAFF. The CDR3 region has the DNA TGTGCCAGTAGTAACAGCCAGATGAACACTGAAGCTTTCTTT.

V is TRBV18 and J is TRBJ2-1, with D hard to call. V was shortened by 3 bases and J by 2 bases, with 5 bases between the two germline ends. Germline-derived CDR1 and CDR2 are KGHSH and LQKENI. The CDR3 has 13 amino acids. CDR3 amino acids: CASSPSPYNEQFF. The CDR3 DNA reads TGTGCCAGCTCACCCTCCCCCTACAATGAGCAGTTCTTC. Full variable domain (outside the CDR3, taken from reference TRBV18 and TRBJ2-1): NAGVMQNPRHLVRRRGQEARLRCSPMKGHSHVYWYRQLPEEGLKFMVYLQKENIIDESGMPKERFSAEFPKEGPSILRIQQVVRGDSAAYFCASSPSPYNEQFFGPGTRLTVL.

The gene calls are TRBV5-6 and TRBJ2-6; 14 nucleotides align to TRBD2. The CDR3 consists of 17 residues. Losses at the gene ends were 4 bases for V and 3 bases for J; bases not matched to a gene: 3. Germline V gene sequence: CDR1 SGHDT, CDR2 YYEEEE. The DNA of the CDR3 is TGTGCCAGCAGCCCTGGACTAGCGGGAGGTGGGGCCAACGTCCTGACTTTC. The encoded protein is CASSPGLAGGGANVLTF.

The sample holds one count of this clone. J is TRBJ2-2 and V is TRBV7-3; D call uncertain. The CDR3 extends over 13 amino acids. Trimming pared 5 bases from V and 3 bases from J, leaving 7 bases between. The germline V gene has CDR1 SGHTA and CDR2 FQGTGA. The CDR3 DNA is TGTGCCAGCAGCCCCTCCTACACCGGGGAGCTGTTTTTT. Translated, it gives CASSPSYTGELFF.

The rearrangement joins TRBV24-1 to TRBJ1-2; D gene uncertain. There are 14 residues in the CDR3. The germline V and J ends were trimmed by 7 bases and 2 bases, with 13 bases remaining between them. The V gene's germline CDR1 is KGHDR and CDR2 SFDVKD. The CDR3 sequence is CATSRSNRNYGYTF. CDR3 bases: TGTGCCACCAGCCGATCAAACAGAAACTATGGCTACACCTTC.

The CDR3 DNA follows: TGTGCCAGCAGCACCGGGACTAGCGGGAGAAATGAGCAGTTCTTC. Translated: CASSTGTSGRNEQFF. The V call is TRBV14, the J call TRBJ2-1, with TRBD2 matching over 14 bases. Unmatched junction bases numbered 4, after V lost 5 bases and J lost 7 bases. This CDR3 spans 15 amino acids. Germline CDR1 and CDR2: SGHDN and FVKESK.

The rearrangement joins TRBV12-3 or TRBV12-4 to TRBJ2-7; D not resolved. V lost 6 bases and J lost 7, with 13 bases in between. The CDR3 has 12 residues. The CDR3 DNA follows: TGTGCCAGCAGCCTGGCGGTCGGGGAGCAGTACTTC. This translates into CASSLAVGEQYF.

The J gene is TRBJ1-5, the V gene TRBV18, with TRBD1 identical over 11 bases. The V segment lost 0 bases and the J segment 1 base; nucleotides outside the gene matches: 2. Germline CDR1 KGHSH, CDR2 LQKENI. This CDR3 is built from 17 residues. The CDR3 sequence: CASSPPGTGGSNQPQHF. The DNA for the CDR3 is TGTGCCAGCTCACCACCCGGGACAGGGGGGAGCAATCAGCCCCAGCATTTT.

V is TRBV29-1 and J is TRBJ1-3; D perhaps matches TRBD1 (5 bases). Germline V gene lookup returns CDR1 SQVTM and CDR2 ANQGSEA. The CDR3 totals 13 residues. Deletions cut 3 bases from V and 2 bases from J, with 8 bases between. This chain's CDR3 is CSVEVGAGNTIYF. The DNA for the CDR3 is TGCAGCGTTGAGGTAGGGGCTGGAAACACCATATATTTT.

The chain has TRBV4-2 and TRBJ2-1; unclear D gene. V lost 5 bases and J lost 7, with 9 bases in between. Looked up from germline, CDR1 is LGHNA and CDR2 is YNFKEQ. This CDR3 comprises 12 residues. The CDR3 DNA follows: TGTGCCAGCAGCGACCCCGGGAATGAGCAGTTCTTC. Its protein is CASSDPGNEQFF.

This clone appeared a few times. V gene TRBV5-1 combines with J gene TRBJ2-3; 8 positions match TRBD2. This CDR3 has 16 residues. Germline trimming cut 1 base from V and 0 bases from J; bases unmatched to any gene: 4. Germline loops: CDR1 SGHRS, CDR2 YFSETQ. DNA for the CDR3: TGCGCCAGCAGCTTGTCGATAGCGGGGAGCACAGATACGCAGTATTTT. Translation gives CASSLSIAGSTDTQYF.

This clone appeared once. The V call is TRBV5-1, the J call TRBJ1-1; 8 positions match TRBD1. CDR3 length: 14 residues. Germline loops: CDR1 SGHRS, CDR2 YFSETQ. The trim removed 5 bases at V and 1 base at J, leaving 4 bases unmatched. DNA for the CDR3: TGCGCCAGCAGTGCAGGGGGCTCGAACACTGAAGCTTTCTTT. Residues: CASSAGGSNTEAFF.